The entry that follows covers one TCR beta chain sequence. These data come from a study of blood T cell repertoires in COVID-19. In the study overall: Material from acute and convalescent COVID-19 was sourced from the United States, Italy and Spain. Sample material is recorded as cDNA or gDNA derived from T cells, B-cell-depleted T cells, or PBMCs.

The J segment lost 6 bases and the V segment lost 6 bases, leaving 8 bases of the junction unmatched. Germline V CDR1 and CDR2: SQVTM, ANQGSEA. The CDR3 covers 14 residues. TCRdb's table, derived via immunoSEQ multiplex PCR, lists solely in-frame clones and lacks some. The sample has some 130,000 clones, approximately 82% seen once. The receptor was isolated from a man in his fifties or sixties who had recovered from COVID-19. This sequence joins TRBV29-1 and TRBJ1-6, with 7 bases identical to TRBD1. The sequenced material came from peripheral blood. CDR3 bases: TGCAGCGTACGAGGACAGGAAGTTAATTCACCCCTCCACTTT. It encodes CSVRGQEVNSPLHF.